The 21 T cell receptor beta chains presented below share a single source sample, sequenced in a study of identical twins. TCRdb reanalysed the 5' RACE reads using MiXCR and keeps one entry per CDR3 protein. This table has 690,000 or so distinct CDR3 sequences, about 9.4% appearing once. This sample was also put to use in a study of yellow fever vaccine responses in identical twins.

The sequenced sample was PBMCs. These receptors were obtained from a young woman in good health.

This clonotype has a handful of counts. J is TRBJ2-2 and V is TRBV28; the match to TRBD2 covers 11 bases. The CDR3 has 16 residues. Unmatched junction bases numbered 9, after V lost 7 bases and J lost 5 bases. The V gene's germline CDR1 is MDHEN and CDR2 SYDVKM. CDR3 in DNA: TGTGCCAGCATCTTTAGCGGGGGGGCCGGGACCGGGGAGCTGTTTTTT. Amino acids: CASIFSGGAGTGELFF.

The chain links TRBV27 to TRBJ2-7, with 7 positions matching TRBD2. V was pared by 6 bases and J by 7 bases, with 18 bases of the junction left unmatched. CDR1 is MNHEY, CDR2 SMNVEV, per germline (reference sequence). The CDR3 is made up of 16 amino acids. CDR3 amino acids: CASSLVALAPTKEQYF. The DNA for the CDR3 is TGTGCCAGCAGCCTCGTCGCACTAGCGCCAACCAAGGAGCAGTACTTC.

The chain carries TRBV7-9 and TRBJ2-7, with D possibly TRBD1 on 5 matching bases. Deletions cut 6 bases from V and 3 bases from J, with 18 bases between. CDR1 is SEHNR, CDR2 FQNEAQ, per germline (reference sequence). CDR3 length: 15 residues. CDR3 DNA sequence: TGTGCCAGCAGTCAGGGTTTGGGATTAGTCTACGAGCAGTACTTC. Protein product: CASSQGLGLVYEQYF.

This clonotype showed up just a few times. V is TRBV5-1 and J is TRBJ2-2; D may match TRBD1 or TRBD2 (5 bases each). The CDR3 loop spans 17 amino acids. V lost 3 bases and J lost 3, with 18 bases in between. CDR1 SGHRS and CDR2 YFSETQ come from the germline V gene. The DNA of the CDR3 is TGCGCCAGCAGCTCTTTTATCCCCGGGGCCGACACCGGGGAGCTGTTTTTT. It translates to CASSSFIPGADTGELFF.

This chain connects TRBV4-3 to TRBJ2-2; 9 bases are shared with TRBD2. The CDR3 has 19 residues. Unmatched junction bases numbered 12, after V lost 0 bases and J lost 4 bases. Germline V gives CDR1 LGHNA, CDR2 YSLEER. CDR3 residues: CASSQELGAGGPSTGELFF. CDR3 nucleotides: TGCGCCAGCAGCCAAGAACTCGGGGCGGGAGGGCCGAGCACCGGGGAGCTGTTTTTT.

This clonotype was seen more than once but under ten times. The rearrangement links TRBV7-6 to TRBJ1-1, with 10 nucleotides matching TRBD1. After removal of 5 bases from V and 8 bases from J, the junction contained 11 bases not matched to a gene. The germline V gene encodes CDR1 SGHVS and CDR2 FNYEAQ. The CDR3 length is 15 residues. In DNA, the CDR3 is TGTGCCAGCAGCCCATTCGACAGGGGGCGACGCGAAGCTTTCTTT. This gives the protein CASSPFDRGRREAFF.

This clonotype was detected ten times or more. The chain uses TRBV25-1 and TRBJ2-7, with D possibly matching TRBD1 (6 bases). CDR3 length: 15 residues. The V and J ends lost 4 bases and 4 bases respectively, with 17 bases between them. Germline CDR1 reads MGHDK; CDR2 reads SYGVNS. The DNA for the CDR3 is TGTGCCAGCAGTGTTTACAGGGTAGGAATATACGAGCAGTACTTC. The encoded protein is CASSVYRVGIYEQYF.

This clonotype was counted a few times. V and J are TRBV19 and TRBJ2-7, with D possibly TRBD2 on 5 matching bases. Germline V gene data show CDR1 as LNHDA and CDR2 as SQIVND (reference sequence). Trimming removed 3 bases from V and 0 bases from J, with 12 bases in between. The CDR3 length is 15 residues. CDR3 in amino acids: CASSIRGSYSYEQYF. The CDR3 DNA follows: TGTGCCAGTAGTATTCGGGGTAGTTACTCCTACGAGCAGTACTTC.

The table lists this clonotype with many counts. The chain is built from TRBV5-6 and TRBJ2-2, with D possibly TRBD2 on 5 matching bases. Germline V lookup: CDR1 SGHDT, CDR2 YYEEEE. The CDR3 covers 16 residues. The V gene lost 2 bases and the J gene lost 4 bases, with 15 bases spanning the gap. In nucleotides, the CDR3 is TGTGCCAGCAGCTTTTTGTTCGGGATAGGCACCGGGGAGCTGTTTTTT. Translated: CASSFLFGIGTGELFF.

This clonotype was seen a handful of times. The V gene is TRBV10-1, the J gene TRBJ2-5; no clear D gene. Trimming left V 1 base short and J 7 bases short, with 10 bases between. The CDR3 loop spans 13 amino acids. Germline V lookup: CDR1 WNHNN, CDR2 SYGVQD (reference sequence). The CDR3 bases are TGCGCCAGCAGTGAGTACGGCGGCGGGACCCAGTACTTC. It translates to CASSEYGGGTQYF.

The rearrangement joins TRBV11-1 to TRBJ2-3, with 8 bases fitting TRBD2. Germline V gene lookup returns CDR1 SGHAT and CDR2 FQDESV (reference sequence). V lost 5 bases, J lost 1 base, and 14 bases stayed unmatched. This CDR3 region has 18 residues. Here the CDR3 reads CASSRTSRRVLGTDTQYF. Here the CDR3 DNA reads TGTGCCAGCAGCAGGACTAGCAGGAGGGTTCTCGGCACAGATACGCAGTATTTT.

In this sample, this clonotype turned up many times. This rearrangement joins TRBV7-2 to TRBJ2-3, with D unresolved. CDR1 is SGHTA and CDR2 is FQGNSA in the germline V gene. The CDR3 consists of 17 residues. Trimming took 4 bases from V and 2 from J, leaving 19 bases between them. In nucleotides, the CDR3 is TGTGCCAGCAGCTCCCTGACGGCCGGAGTCACCACAGATACGCAGTATTTT. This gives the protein CASSSLTAGVTTDTQYF.

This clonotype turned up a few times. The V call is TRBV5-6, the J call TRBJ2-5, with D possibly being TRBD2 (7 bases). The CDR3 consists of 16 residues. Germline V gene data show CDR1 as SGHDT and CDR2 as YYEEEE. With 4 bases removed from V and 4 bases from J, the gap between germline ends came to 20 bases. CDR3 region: CASSPSLRGAPETQYF. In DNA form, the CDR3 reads TGTGCCAGCAGCCCCAGTTTACGGGGGGCCCCAGAGACCCAGTACTTC.

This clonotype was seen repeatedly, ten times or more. CDR3 coding DNA: TGCAGTGCTAGAGTGGCTAGCGGATACACCGGGGAGCTGTTTTTT. Its translation is CSARVASGYTGELFF. The rearrangement uses TRBV20-1 and TRBJ2-2; the match to TRBD2 covers 7 bases. The CDR3 is 15 residues long. Germline assignment: CDR1 DFQATT and CDR2 SNEGSKA (reference sequence). Germline trimming cut 1 base from V and 3 bases from J; bases unmatched to any gene: 5.

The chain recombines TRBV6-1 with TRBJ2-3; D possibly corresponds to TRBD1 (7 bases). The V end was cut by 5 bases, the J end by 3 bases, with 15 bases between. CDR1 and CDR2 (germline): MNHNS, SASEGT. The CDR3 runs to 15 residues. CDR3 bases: TGTGCCAGCAGTAGTGGAGGGGGCTGGACAGATACGCAGTATTTT. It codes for CASSSGGGWTDTQYF.

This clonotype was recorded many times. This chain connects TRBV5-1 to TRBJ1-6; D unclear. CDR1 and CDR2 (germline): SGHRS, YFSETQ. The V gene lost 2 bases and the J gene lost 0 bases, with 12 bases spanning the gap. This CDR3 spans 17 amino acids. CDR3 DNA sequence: TGCGCCAGCAGCTTTCAAGACGGGAGCTCCTATAATTCACCCCTCCACTTT. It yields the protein CASSFQDGSSYNSPLHF.

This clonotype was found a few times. DNA of the CDR3: TGCGCCAGCAGACAAAATGGCTATGGCTACACCTTC. Residues: CASRQNGYGYTF. The V and J genes are TRBV5-1 and TRBJ1-2; D is undetermined. This CDR3 has 12 amino acids. Germline CDR1 reads SGHRS; CDR2 reads YFSETQ. V was cut by 5 bases and J by 4 bases, with 9 bases left in between.

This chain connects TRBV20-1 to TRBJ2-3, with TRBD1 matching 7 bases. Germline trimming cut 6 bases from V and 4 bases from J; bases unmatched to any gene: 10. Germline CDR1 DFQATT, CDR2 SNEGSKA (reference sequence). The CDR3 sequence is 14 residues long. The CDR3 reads CSARQGLVADTQYF. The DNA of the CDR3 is TGCAGTGCCAGACAGGGTTTAGTAGCAGATACGCAGTATTTT.

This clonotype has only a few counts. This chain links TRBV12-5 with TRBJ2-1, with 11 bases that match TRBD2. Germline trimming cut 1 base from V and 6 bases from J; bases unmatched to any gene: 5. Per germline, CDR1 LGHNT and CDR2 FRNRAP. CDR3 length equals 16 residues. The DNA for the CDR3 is TGTGCTAGTGGTTTGGGGATAGCGGGGGGGCGCAATGAGCAGTTCTTC. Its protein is CASGLGIAGGRNEQFF.

The CDR3 nucleotides read TGTGCCAGCAGTTTCGCCCCGGGACAGGGGGAATATGGCTACACCTTC. It specifies CASSFAPGQGEYGYTF. The gene calls are TRBV12-3 or TRBV12-4 and TRBJ1-2; the match to TRBD1 covers 11 bases. The CDR3 runs to 16 residues. V lost 3 bases and J lost 5; bases outside the gene matches: 8.

Here the CDR3 reads CASPQKTGTNTGELFF. DNA for the CDR3: TGTGCCAGCCCACAAAAGACAGGGACGAACACCGGGGAGCTGTTTTTT. V is TRBV7-9 and J is TRBJ2-2; TRBD1 aligns across 7 bases. The CDR3 runs 16 residues. Unmatched junction bases numbered 9, after V lost 8 bases and J lost 0 bases. From germline, CDR1 is SEHNR and CDR2 FQNEAQ (reference sequence).